This TCR beta chain was documented in a study of PD-1 blockade in classical Hodgkin lymphoma. The CDR3 has 14 residues. Germline assignment: CDR1 MDHEN and CDR2 SYDVKM. Trimming took off 2 bases at V and 5 bases at J, with 11 bases between the two ends. Assay used: immunoSEQ multiplex PCR; TCRdb lists only in-frame clones, some missing. This table has more than 25,000 clones, around 90% appearing once. No patient escaped relapse after autologous stem cell transplantation, and brentuximab vedotin exposure varied. Thawed PBMCs underwent magnetic negative selection to obtain purified CD8+ T cells. This material consisted of CD8+ T cells from blood, taken at baseline. The TCR sequence derives from a human donor with classical Hodgkin lymphoma. The gene calls are TRBV28 and TRBJ2-3, with a weak D call TRBD2 (6 bases). For the CDR3, the DNA is TGTGCCAGCAGTTTAGCGGGGCAAGGAGATACGCAGTATTTT. This gives the protein CASSLAGQGDTQYF.